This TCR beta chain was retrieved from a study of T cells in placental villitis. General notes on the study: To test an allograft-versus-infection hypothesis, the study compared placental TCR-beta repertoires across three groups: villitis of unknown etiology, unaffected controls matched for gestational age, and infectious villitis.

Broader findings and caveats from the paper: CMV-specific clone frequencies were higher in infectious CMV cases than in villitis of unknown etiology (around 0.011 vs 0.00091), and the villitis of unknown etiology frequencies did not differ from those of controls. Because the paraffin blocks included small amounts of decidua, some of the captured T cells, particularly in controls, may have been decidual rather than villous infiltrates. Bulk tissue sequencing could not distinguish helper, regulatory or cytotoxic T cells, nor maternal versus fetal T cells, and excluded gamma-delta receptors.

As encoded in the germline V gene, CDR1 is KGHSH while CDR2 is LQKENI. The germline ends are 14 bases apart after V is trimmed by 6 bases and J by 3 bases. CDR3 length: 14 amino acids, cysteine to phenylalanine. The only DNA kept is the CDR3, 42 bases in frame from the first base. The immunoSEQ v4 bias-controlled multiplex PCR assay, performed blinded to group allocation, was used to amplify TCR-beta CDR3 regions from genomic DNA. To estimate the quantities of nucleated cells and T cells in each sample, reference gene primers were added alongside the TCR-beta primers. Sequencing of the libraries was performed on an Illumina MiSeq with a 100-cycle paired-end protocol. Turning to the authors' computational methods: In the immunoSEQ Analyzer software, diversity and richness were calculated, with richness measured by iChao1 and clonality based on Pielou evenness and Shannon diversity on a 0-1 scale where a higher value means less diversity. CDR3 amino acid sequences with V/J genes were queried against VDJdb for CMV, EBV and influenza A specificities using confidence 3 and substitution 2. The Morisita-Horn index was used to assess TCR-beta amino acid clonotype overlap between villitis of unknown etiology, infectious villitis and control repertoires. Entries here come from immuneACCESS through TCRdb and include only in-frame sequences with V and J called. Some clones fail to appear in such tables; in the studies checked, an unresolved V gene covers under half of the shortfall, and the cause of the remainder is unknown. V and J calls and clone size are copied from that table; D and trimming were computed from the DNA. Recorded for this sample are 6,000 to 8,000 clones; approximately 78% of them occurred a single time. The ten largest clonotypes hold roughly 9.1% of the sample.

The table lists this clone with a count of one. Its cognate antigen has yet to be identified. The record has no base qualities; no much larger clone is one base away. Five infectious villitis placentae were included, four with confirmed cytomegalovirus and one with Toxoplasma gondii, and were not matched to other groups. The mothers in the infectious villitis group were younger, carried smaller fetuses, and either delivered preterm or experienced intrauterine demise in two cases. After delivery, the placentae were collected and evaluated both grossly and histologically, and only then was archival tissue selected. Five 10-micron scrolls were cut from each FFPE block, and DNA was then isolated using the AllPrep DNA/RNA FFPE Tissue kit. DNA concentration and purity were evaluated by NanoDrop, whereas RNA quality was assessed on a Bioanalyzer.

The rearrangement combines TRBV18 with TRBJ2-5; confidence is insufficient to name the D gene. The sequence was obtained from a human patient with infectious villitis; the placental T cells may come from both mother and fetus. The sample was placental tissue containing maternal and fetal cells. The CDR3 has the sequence CASSYSLAEETQYF. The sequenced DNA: TGTGCCAGCTCTTATTCTCTGGCGGAAGAGACCCAGTACTTC.